Shown below are 8 T cell receptor beta chains from a single sample sequenced in a study of OX40 agonist ivuxolimab in advanced cancers. The protocol was immunoSEQ multiplex PCR, while the TCRdb copy is restricted to in-frame clones and leaves out a portion. This sample yields under 15,000 clones, of which 82% are seen a single time; around 44% belongs to the top ten. The material sequenced was CD4+ or CD8+ T cells sorted from blood, taken in a trial of the OX40 agonist ivuxolimab. The receptors shown here come from an adult with an advanced solid tumor such as melanoma, head and neck, liver or kidney cancer.

DNA of the CDR3: TGTGCCAACTGGGGGGAGGACACAGATACGCAGTATTTT. Translation gives CANWGEDTDTQYF. The rearrangement links TRBV10-3 to TRBJ2-3; maybe TRBD2 (6 bases). Germline assignment: CDR1 ENHRY and CDR2 SYGVKD. V lost 10 bases and J lost 2, with 13 bases in between. The CDR3 spans 13 residues.

The genes are TRBV7-2 and TRBJ1-1, with D perhaps TRBD1 (5 bases). CDR1 is SGHTA and CDR2 is FQGNSA in the germline V gene. The CDR3 contains 11 residues. Trimming stripped 8 bases from V and 10 bases from J, with 14 bases between. The CDR3 DNA is TGTGCCAGCCGGGGCGCCGGGGGAGCTTTCTTT. It yields the protein CASRGAGGAFF.

This clone was observed a few times. The chain couples TRBV5-8 to TRBJ2-1, with 9 bases matching TRBD1. Germline CDR1 and CDR2: SGHTS and YDEGEE. This CDR3 region has 15 residues. The ends lost 2 bases at V and 10 bases at J; junction bases unmatched: 10. CDR3 protein: CASSFRDRDSPEQFF. In nucleotides, the CDR3 is TGTGCCAGCAGCTTCCGGGACAGGGACTCTCCAGAGCAGTTCTTC.

This clone was found a few times. J is TRBJ1-2 and V is TRBV7-3, with D possibly being TRBD1 (6 bases). Trimming left V 7 bases short and J 3 bases short, with 9 bases between. From germline, CDR1 is SGHTA and CDR2 FQGTGA. The CDR3 is made up of 12 amino acids. CDR3 sequence: CASTAGDYGYTF. The CDR3 DNA is TGTGCCAGCACAGCAGGGGACTATGGCTACACCTTC.

DNA for the CDR3: TGCGCCAGCAGTTCTAGCGGCCTGGGGAATGAGCAGTTCTTC. Its translation: CASSSSGLGNEQFF. The chain is built from TRBV10-1 and TRBJ2-1, with 7 positions matching TRBD2. The CDR3 runs 14 residues. The germline V gene encodes CDR1 WNHNN and CDR2 SYGVQD (reference sequence). J lost 7 bases, V lost 5 bases, and 8 bases had no gene match.

V gene TRBV28 combines with J gene TRBJ1-1, with D unresolved. Germline CDR1 is MDHEN and CDR2 is SYDVKM. V shed 8 bases and J shed 1 base, with 11 bases lying between them. The CDR3 runs 13 residues. The CDR3 nucleotides are TGTGCCAGCGCTTGGGATGGGAACACTGAAGCTTTCTTT. It encodes CASAWDGNTEAFF.

V usage is TRBV5-1 and J usage is TRBJ1-5, with D possibly being TRBD1 (6 bases). CDR1 is SGHRS and CDR2 is YFSETQ in the germline V gene. The V gene lost 0 bases and the J gene lost 1 base, with 14 bases spanning the gap. This CDR3 has 17 residues. The CDR3 DNA reads as TGCGCCAGCAGCTTGGCACGGGACAAATCGAGCAATCAGCCCCAGCATTTT. Its translation: CASSLARDKSSNQPQHF.

V is TRBV6-5 and J is TRBJ2-1, with 9 nucleotides matching TRBD2. Trimming removed 5 bases from V and 4 bases from J; junction bases left unmatched: 6. The CDR3 consists of 15 residues. Germline lookup yields CDR1 MNHEY and CDR2 SVGAGI. The DNA of the CDR3 is TGTGCCAGCAGTCAACTAGCGGGTTTTTACAATGAGCAGTTCTTC. Protein: CASSQLAGFYNEQFF.